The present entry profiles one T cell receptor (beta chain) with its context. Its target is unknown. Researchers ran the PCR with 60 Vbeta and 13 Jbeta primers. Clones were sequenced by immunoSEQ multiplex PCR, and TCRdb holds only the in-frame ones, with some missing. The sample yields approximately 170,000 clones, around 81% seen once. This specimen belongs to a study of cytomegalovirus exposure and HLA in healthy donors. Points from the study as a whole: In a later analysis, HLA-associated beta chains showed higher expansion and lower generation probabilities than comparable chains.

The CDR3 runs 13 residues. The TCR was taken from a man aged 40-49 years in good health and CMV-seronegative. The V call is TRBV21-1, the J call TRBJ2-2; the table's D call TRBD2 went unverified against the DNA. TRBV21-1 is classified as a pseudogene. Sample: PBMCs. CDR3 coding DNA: TGTGCCAGCAGCAAAGGGAGCACCGGGGAGCTGTTTTTT. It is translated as CASSKGSTGELFF.